This TCR beta chain emerged from a study of OX40 agonist ivuxolimab in advanced cancers. Turning to the study itself: Males comprised about 84% of the group, whose mean age was 60 years (range 23 to 79).

Repertoires were generated with immunoSEQ multiplex PCR, while TCRdb's copy carries only in-frame clones and drops some. The table includes under 60,000 clones, roughly 90% detected once. Study results and limitations: In CD8+ T cells, expanded clones were on average more numerous than in CD4+. At 0.1 to 3.0 mg/kg and by week 6, clonal expansion occurred in CD4+ and CD8+ blood T cells. Researchers did not determine the expanded peripheral T cells' antigen specificity.

Concerning this clone: Its specificity is not known.

The CDR3 length is 15 residues. Trimming took off 8 bases at V and 5 bases at J, with 21 bases between the two ends. CDR1 and CDR2 (germline): MNHNS, SASEGT. This receptor was identified in an adult with an advanced solid tumor such as melanoma, head and neck, liver or kidney cancer. This material consisted of CD4+ or CD8+ T cells sorted from blood, taken in a trial of the OX40 agonist ivuxolimab. The chain links TRBV6-1 to TRBJ2-5; tentatively, D is TRBD2 (6 bases). The CDR3 sequence: CASRRALPRGETQYF. For the CDR3, the DNA is TGTGCCAGCCGCCGGGCGCTCCCCCGGGGGGAGACCCAGTACTTC.